A single sample is the source of the 12 T cell receptor beta chains below, sequenced in a study of T cells after yellow fever vaccination. TCRdb re-derived calls from the 5' RACE reads in MiXCR, one entry per CDR3 protein. Of roughly 250,000 distinct CDR3 sequences listed, roughly 13% are singletons. The source was CD4+ T cells sorted from PBMCs, collected 45 days after the yellow fever booster vaccination. The source of these receptors is a man aged 25-45 years who received the YFV17D yellow fever vaccine.

This clonotype was found a few times. CDR3 in amino acids: CASSSSGEPIDTQYF. In DNA form, the CDR3 reads TGTGCCAGCAGTTCTAGCGGGGAACCGATAGATACGCAGTATTTT. The chain carries TRBV28 and TRBJ2-3; 9 positions match TRBD2. The germline V gene has CDR1 MDHEN and CDR2 SYDVKM. The CDR3 spans 15 residues. Trimming removed 4 bases from V and 5 bases from J; junction bases left unmatched: 7.

The chain links TRBV20-1 to TRBJ2-2, with a possible D match to TRBD1 (6 bases). The CDR3 sequence is 16 residues long. The germline V and J ends were trimmed by 0 bases and 2 bases, with 13 bases remaining between them. Germline assignment: CDR1 DFQATT and CDR2 SNEGSKA (reference sequence). CDR3 sequence: CSARDGKQGNTGELFF. The CDR3 DNA reads TGCAGTGCTAGAGATGGAAAACAGGGTAACACCGGGGAGCTGTTTTTT.

The genes are TRBV7-3 and TRBJ2-1; D not resolved. Germline V CDR1 and CDR2: SGHTA, FQGTGA. The germline V and J ends were trimmed by 1 base and 8 bases, with 9 bases remaining between them. The CDR3 extends over 13 amino acids. DNA for the CDR3: TGTGCCAGCAGCTTAAATGGGGTGGATGAGCAGTTCTTC. Amino acid sequence: CASSLNGVDEQFF.

The chain recombines TRBV2 with TRBJ2-2; 10 bases map to TRBD2. Trimming took 6 bases from V and 7 from J; bases not matched to a gene: 5. Germline assignment: CDR1 SNHLY and CDR2 FYNNEI. CDR3 length equals 14 residues. The CDR3: CASRHGLADGELFF. The CDR3 nucleotides are TGTGCCAGCAGGCACGGACTAGCGGACGGGGAGCTGTTTTTT.

A single count supports this clonotype. The CDR3 DNA reads TGCAGTGCTAGAGCCCCAGAGGAGACCCAGTACTTC. Protein: CSARAPEETQYF. This chain links TRBV20-1 with TRBJ2-5; no clear D. The CDR3 covers 12 residues. The germline V gene encodes CDR1 DFQATT and CDR2 SNEGSKA (reference sequence). With 1 base removed from V and 5 bases from J, the gap between germline ends came to 8 bases.

This clonotype has more than one count but fewer than ten. This sequence joins TRBV28 and TRBJ1-1; TRBD1 might be the D (5 bases). The CDR3 covers 14 residues. The germline CDR1 and CDR2 sequences are MDHEN and SYDVKM. The V end lost 6 bases, the J end lost 3 bases, and 14 bases lay between the germline ends. For the CDR3, the DNA is TGTGCCAGCAGCCCTAGAGGGGTGGACACTGAAGCTTTCTTT. Its translation is CASSPRGVDTEAFF.

This clonotype was seen more than once but under ten times. The V and J genes are TRBV7-8 and TRBJ2-2; D is possibly TRBD1 (6 bases). Germline V gene data show CDR1 as SGHVS and CDR2 as FQNEAQ. The germline V and J ends were trimmed by 2 bases and 0 bases, with 16 bases remaining between them. The CDR3 totals 18 residues. This CDR3 is CASSLYGAGQTNTGELFF. CDR3 coding DNA: TGTGCCAGCAGCTTATATGGAGCCGGACAGACGAACACCGGGGAGCTGTTTTTT.

This clonotype has only a few counts. The chain is built from TRBV7-9 and TRBJ1-4, with D perhaps matching TRBD1 (6 bases). CDR1 and CDR2 (germline): SEHNR, FQNEAQ (reference sequence). The CDR3 is 15 residues long. V was shortened by 3 bases and J by 7 bases, with 15 bases between the two germline ends. The CDR3 nucleotides are TGTGCCAGCAGCTTGGGGCAGGGGCCGGTTGAAAAACTGTTTTTT. Encoded protein: CASSLGQGPVEKLFF.

This clonotype has a count of ten or more. V usage is TRBV12-3 or TRBV12-4 and J usage is TRBJ2-1; D gene ambiguous. This CDR3 region has 11 residues. V lost 7 bases and J lost 9, with 10 bases in between. The CDR3 here is CASITRGEQFF. CDR3 DNA: TGTGCCAGCATCACCCGTGGTGAGCAGTTCTTC.

The chain is built from TRBV5-1 and TRBJ2-5, with TRBD2 matching 7 bases. The junction had 3 bases not matched to a gene; V was cut back by 3 bases and J by 1 base. Germline assignment: CDR1 SGHRS and CDR2 YFSETQ. The CDR3 loop spans 14 amino acids. CDR3 sequence (DNA): TGCGCCAGCAGCTGGGAGGGCTTCCAAGAGACCCAGTACTTC. It is translated as CASSWEGFQETQYF.

Regarding this clonotype: The DNA is left out, because the CDR3 cannot be placed on it with certainty; the CDR3 is given as TCRdb lists it. J is TRBJ1-2 and V is TRBV20-1; TRBD1, as called in the table, went unchecked against the DNA. The CDR3 sequence runs 14 residues, both termini included. The germline V gene has CDR1 DFQATT and CDR2 SNEGSKA (reference sequence). CDR3 residues: CSSGQGPGVRGYTF.

In this sample, this clonotype turned up a few times. The chain links TRBV12-3 or TRBV12-4 to TRBJ2-7; D unresolved. Trimming shortened V by 4 bases and J by 1 base, and 11 bases separated the two germline ends. This CDR3 region has 14 residues. This CDR3 reads CASSSPEQSYEQYF. CDR3 sequence (DNA): TGTGCCAGCAGTTCCCCCGAACAGTCCTACGAGCAGTACTTC.